This T cell receptor (beta chain) was obtained from a study (dated by TCRdb to between 2021 and 2022). The table lists this clone with a count of one. The clone's antigen remains unknown. The record has no base qualities; no much larger clone is one base away. PBMCs were isolated from peripheral blood, and genomic DNA from unsorted PBMCs was used for TCR beta sequencing. TCR beta chain repertoires were profiled by survey-level sequencing on the immunoSEQ platform. Concerning the study's data processing: Repertoire diversity was quantified by the inverse Simpson index, and CDR3 amino acid length spectratypes and V-J pairing frequencies were compared. To annotate clonotypes specific to SARS-CoV-2, CMV, influenza A and EBV, TCR beta CDR3 sequences were compared against VDJdb. Sourced from immuneACCESS, this table was stored by TCRdb with only in-frame sequences that have V and J called. A share of the clones is absent; for the studies checked, an unresolved V gene accounts for under half, and the remainder has no known explanation. D and trimming were read from the DNA, whereas the V and J calls and clone size are those reported in that table. This sample comprises 40,000 to 55,000 clones, over 90% of them detected only once. The ten most abundant clones make up about 10% of the sample.

Inclusive of the bounding cysteine and phenylalanine, the CDR3 is 15 residues long. Only CDR3 DNA is held: 45 bases, read in frame from base 1. The germline V gene (reference sequence) provides CDR1 LNHDA and CDR2 SQIVND. V is cut by 4 bases and J by 6 bases, and the space between the germline ends is 15 bases. Broad study findings and their caveats: Further investigation, including longitudinal sampling and assessment of a control group, is stated by the authors to be required.

The sequencing sample was made of PBMCs. The receptor chain draws on TRBV19 and TRBJ2-2; a weak D assignment points to TRBD1 (6 bases agree). This TCR was sampled from a man aged 35 to 55 with rheumatoid arthritis. The DNA reads as follows: TGTGCCAGTAGTACCATATGGACAGCCGCCGGGGAGCTGTTTTTT. Its amino acids are CASSTIWTAAGELFF.